This entry features one T cell receptor (beta chain) sequence. Germline V gene data show CDR1 as SGHAT and CDR2 as FQNNGV. Losses at the gene ends were 6 bases for V and 7 bases for J; bases not matched to a gene: 10. CDR3 length: 14 residues. This table comes from immunoSEQ multiplex PCR, and its TCRdb copy is limited to in-frame clones, with some not included. The sample holds 200,000 to 250,000 clones; about 83% are singletons and the top ten take more than 5.5%. The sample originates from a study of blood T cell repertoires in COVID-19. Sequencing used peripheral blood. The V call is TRBV11-2, the J call TRBJ2-7, with 9 positions matching TRBD1. This TCR came from a human donor in a cohort sampled during active COVID-19. CDR3 sequence reads: CASSSEQGAHEQYF. CDR3 coding DNA: TGTGCCAGCAGTTCAGAACAGGGGGCTCATGAGCAGTACTTC.